The 18 T cell receptor beta chains in this list originate from one sample, sequenced in a study of blood T cell repertoires in COVID-19. The repertoire was sequenced with immunoSEQ multiplex PCR; TCRdb's copy has only in-frame clones and lacks some. The table includes approximately 240,000 clones, about 83% detected once. Material: peripheral blood. The receptors were sampled from a man aged 50-60 years with acute or convalescent COVID-19.

The CDR3 DNA reads as TGTGCCAGCAGCCCTTTGACGAATTCAGGGGATTCACCCCTCCACTTT. This encodes CASSPLTNSGDSPLHF. The rearrangement uses TRBV3-1 (or the pseudogene TRBV3-2) and TRBJ1-6, with a possible D match to TRBD1 (6 bases). The CDR3 has 16 residues. The germline V gene encodes CDR1 LGHDT and CDR2 YNNKEL (reference sequence). V was cut by 4 bases and J by 8 bases, with 18 bases left in between.

The rearrangement joins TRBV9 to TRBJ1-1; possibly TRBD1 for D (6 bases). V shed 6 bases and J shed 0 bases, with 15 bases lying between them. This CDR3 is built from 15 residues. Germline V gives CDR1 SGDLS, CDR2 YYNGEE. This CDR3 reads CASTSTQGMNTEAFF. As DNA, the CDR3 is TGTGCCAGCACCTCCACCCAGGGGATGAACACTGAAGCTTTCTTT.

The chain carries TRBV10-3 and TRBJ2-6, with 11 bases matching TRBD1. CDR3 length: 16 amino acids. Looked up from germline, CDR1 is ENHRY and CDR2 is SYGVKD. Losses at the gene ends were 10 bases for V and 2 bases for J; bases not matched to a gene: 7. Here the CDR3 reads CATEGQGETGANVLTF. The CDR3 bases are TGTGCCACCGAGGGACAGGGGGAAACTGGGGCCAACGTCCTGACTTTC.

This clone has just one count. This rearrangement joins TRBV20-1 to TRBJ2-1; 14 positions agree with TRBD2. CDR3 size: 17 residues. The germline V gene encodes CDR1 DFQATT and CDR2 SNEGSKA (reference sequence). V lost 3 bases and J lost 2; bases outside the gene matches: 6. This CDR3 is CSASGLAGGPTYNEQFF. CDR3 nucleotide sequence: TGCAGTGCTAGTGGACTAGCGGGGGGACCCACCTACAATGAGCAGTTCTTC.

This chain uses TRBV9 with TRBJ2-7; the D gene is possibly TRBD2 (5 bases). The CDR3 length is 14 residues. The germline V gene has CDR1 SGDLS and CDR2 YYNGEE. V was shortened by 3 bases and J by 2 bases, with 12 bases between the two germline ends. CDR3 sequence reads: CASSEGAEAYEQYF. DNA for the CDR3: TGTGCCAGCAGCGAGGGAGCGGAGGCCTACGAGCAGTACTTC.

This clone was found once. The rearrangement uses TRBV14 and TRBJ2-2, with 11 nucleotides matching TRBD2. The V gene end was trimmed by 2 bases and the J gene end by 7 bases; junction bases not matched to a gene: 6. CDR3 length: 16 residues. Germline lookup yields CDR1 SGHDN and CDR2 FVKESK. As DNA, the CDR3 is TGTGCCAGCAGCCAAATAGCGGGAGGGCCCAGCGGGGAGCTGTTTTTT. Amino acid sequence: CASSQIAGGPSGELFF. Full variable domain (missing parts from reference TRBV14 and TRBJ2-2): EAGVTQFPSHSVIEKGQTVTLRCDPISGHDNLYWYRRVMGKEIKFLLHFVKESKQDESGMPNNRFLAERTGGTYSTLKVQPAELEDSGVYFCASSQIAGGPSGELFFGEGSRLTVL.

The chain links TRBV5-5 to TRBJ1-6; 8 positions match TRBD1. The CDR3 contains 17 residues. Germline CDR1 and CDR2: SGHKS and YYEKEE (reference sequence). The ends lost 0 bases at V and 9 bases at J; junction bases unmatched: 11. Here the CDR3 DNA reads TGTGCCAGCAGCTTGGAGGCGGCAGGGGGCTCTGTTTCACCCCTCCACTTT. Amino acids: CASSLEAAGGSVSPLHF.

V and J are TRBV28 and TRBJ2-6; TRBD1 aligns across 8 bases. The length of the CDR3 is 17 residues. Germline values: CDR1 MDHEN, CDR2 SYDVKM. J lost 0 bases, V lost 6 bases, and 7 bases had no gene match. The CDR3 DNA sequence: TGTGCCAGCAGCTTCGGACAGGGCCTCTCTGGGGCCAACGTCCTGACTTTC. It translates to CASSFGQGLSGANVLTF. The full variable domain, completed using reference TRBV28 and TRBJ2-6, is DVKVTQSSRYLVKRTGEKVFLECVQDMDHENMFWYRQDPGLGLRLIYFSYDVKMKEKGDIPEGYSVSREKKERFSLILESASTNQTSMYLCASSFGQGLSGANVLTFGAGSRLTVL.

The table lists this clone with a count of one. The chain uses TRBV20-1 and TRBJ1-5, with D perhaps TRBD1 (5 bases). There are 13 residues in the CDR3. CDR1 DFQATT and CDR2 SNEGSKA come from the germline V gene (reference sequence). Trimming shortened V by 3 bases and J by 3 bases, and 9 bases separated the two germline ends. CDR3 DNA sequence: TGCAGTGCTAGTCCGACAGTCAATCAGCCCCAGCATTTT. Residues: CSASPTVNQPQHF.

V and J are TRBV3-1 (or the pseudogene TRBV3-2) and TRBJ1-1, with unresolved D. CDR1 and CDR2 from the germline V gene are LGHDT and YNNKEL (reference sequence). V gave up 1 base and J gave up 8 bases, with 14 bases separating them. CDR3 length: 14 residues. CDR3 in amino acids: CASSQGNRAGEAFF. Here the CDR3 DNA reads TGTGCCAGCAGCCAAGGGAACAGAGCCGGAGAAGCTTTCTTT.

The chain employs TRBV19 and TRBJ2-7; possible D gene TRBD2, 6 bases. V was shortened by 1 base and J by 7 bases, with 8 bases between the two germline ends. Germline V gene data show CDR1 as LNHDA and CDR2 as SQIVND (reference sequence). The CDR3 runs 12 residues. The CDR3 nucleotides read TGTGCCAGTAGTATAGCAGGGAGGGAGCAGTACTTC. It translates to CASSIAGREQYF.

This chain connects TRBV6-6 to TRBJ1-5, with TRBD1 matching 8 bases. Germline CDR1 reads MNHNY; CDR2 reads SVGAGI (reference sequence). Unmatched junction bases numbered 8, after V lost 7 bases and J lost 6 bases. There are 14 residues in the CDR3. The CDR3 nucleotides read TGTGCCAGCAAACTGACAGGGGAGCGTCAGCCCCAGCATTTT. Residues: CASKLTGERQPQHF.

As to this clone: Other DNA variants within this sample encode the same CDR3. The chain combines TRBV11-2 with TRBJ2-7; TRBD1 aligns across 11 bases. The junction had 2 bases not matched to a gene; V was cut back by 3 bases and J by 4 bases. The length of the CDR3 is 14 residues. CDR1 is SGHAT, CDR2 FQNNGV, per germline. The CDR3 DNA reads TGTGCCAGCAGCTTGGGGACAGGGGGATACGAGCAGTACTTC. It yields the protein CASSLGTGGYEQYF. Using reference TRBV11-2 and TRBJ2-7 for the parts outside the CDR3, the full variable domain is EAGVAQSPRYKIIEKRQSVAFWCNPISGHATLYWYQQILGQGPKLLIQFQNNGVVDDSQLPKDRFSAERLKGVDSTLKIQPAKLEDSAVYLCASSLGTGGYEQYFGPGTRLTVT.

This clone was counted only a few times. V usage is TRBV5-1 and J usage is TRBJ2-7, with TRBD1 as a possible D gene (6 bases). Looked up from germline, CDR1 is SGHRS and CDR2 is YFSETQ. Trimming shortened V by 0 bases and J by 0 bases, and 10 bases separated the two germline ends. The CDR3 covers 15 residues. The CDR3, as DNA: TGCGCCAGCAGCTTGGGACAGGCTCGCTCCTACGAGCAGTACTTC. Amino acids: CASSLGQARSYEQYF.

The chain is built from TRBV19 and TRBJ1-2; 10 nucleotides align to TRBD1. Trimming took 7 bases from V and 6 from J; bases not matched to a gene: 5. Per the germline V gene, CDR1 is LNHDA and CDR2 is SQIVND (reference sequence). The CDR3 loop spans 13 amino acids. For the CDR3, the DNA is TGTGCCAGTAAAAACGACAGGGGGCATGGCTACACCTTC. As protein: CASKNDRGHGYTF.

This clone was counted once. This chain links TRBV30 with TRBJ1-1; 7 bases agree with TRBD1. Trimming cost V 8 bases and J 5 bases; bases outside gene matches: 11. CDR3 length: 13 amino acids. CDR1 and CDR2 (germline): GTSNPN, SVGIG (reference sequence). As DNA, the CDR3 is TGTGCCAGAATTCGACAGGGAAAAACTGAAGCTTTCTTT. The encoded protein is CARIRQGKTEAFF.

In its sample, this clone was seen a few times. This chain joins TRBV19 and TRBJ2-7, with 8 bases identical to TRBD2. V gave up 2 bases and J gave up 2 bases; unmatched junction bases: 2. The CDR3 runs to 14 residues. Germline V CDR1 and CDR2: LNHDA, SQIVND (reference sequence). The CDR3 DNA is TGTGCCAGTAGTATACCGGGAGGGCCCTACGAGCAGTACTTC. Translation: CASSIPGGPYEQYF.

The rearrangement uses TRBV27 and TRBJ2-5; 9 positions agree with TRBD2. The J segment lost 4 bases and the V segment lost 1 base, leaving 7 bases of the junction unmatched. The CDR3 consists of 16 residues. Per the germline V gene, CDR1 is MNHEY and CDR2 is SMNVEV (reference sequence). CDR3 coding DNA: TGTGCCAGCAGTTTATATCTAGCGGGGAGCCCAGAGACCCAGTACTTC. It is translated as CASSLYLAGSPETQYF.